The 19 T cell receptor beta chains below all came from one sample that was sequenced in a study of T cells in Graves' hyperthyroidism and ophthalmopathy. TCR beta CDR3 region amplification was performed from RNA transcripts. The HTBI set primed first-round TCR CDR3 RT-PCR. Each CDR3 protein is one row after TCRdb ran MiXCR on the multiplex PCR reads. In the table there are more than 300,000 distinct CDR3 sequences, approximately 18% of which are singletons. Sequencing input: blood. The receptors originated from a woman in her twenties or thirties with Graves' hyperthyroidism that later progressed to Graves' ophthalmopathy.

This clonotype was found many times. This chain uses TRBV4-2 with TRBJ2-3; D gene uncertain. Trimming left V 2 bases short and J 1 base short, with 10 bases between. There are 15 residues in the CDR3. Germline V CDR1 and CDR2: LGHNA, YNFKEQ. CDR3 amino acids: CASSQNGLGTDTQYF. In DNA form, the CDR3 reads TGTGCCAGCAGCCAAAACGGGCTCGGCACAGATACGCAGTATTTT.

The V and J genes are TRBV7-9 and TRBJ2-3; D is unclear. Trimming shortened V by 1 base and J by 2 bases, and 7 bases separated the two germline ends. In germline, CDR1 is SEHNR, CDR2 FQNEAQ (reference sequence). The CDR3 has 14 amino acids. CDR3 bases: TGTGCCAGCAGCTTAGACCACACCACAGATACGCAGTATTTT. Its protein is CASSLDHTTDTQYF.

The V and J genes are TRBV2 and TRBJ1-1; a weak D match, TRBD1 (5 bases). The germline V gene has CDR1 SNHLY and CDR2 FYNNEI. Between the trimmed V and J ends, which lost 3 bases and 6 bases, there was a span of 14 bases. CDR3 size: 14 residues. This chain's CDR3 is CASSEPGKRPEAFF. The CDR3 nucleotides read TGTGCCAGCAGTGAGCCAGGGAAGAGGCCTGAAGCTTTCTTT.

A single count supports this clonotype. Being one base from a much bigger clone, this may be a read error. CDR3: CASSRVRGDNSPLHF. The CDR3 DNA sequence: TGTGCCAGCAGCCGGGTCCGGGGAGACAATTCACCCCTCCACTTT. This chain links TRBV5-5 with TRBJ1-6, with D unresolved. The germline CDR1 and CDR2 sequences are SGHKS and YYEKEE (reference sequence). There are 15 residues in the CDR3. V was trimmed by 4 bases and J by 7 bases, leaving 15 bases between them.

This clonotype showed up many times. The rearrangement links TRBV2 to TRBJ2-2; TRBD2 is a possible D gene (5 bases). Germline lookup yields CDR1 SNHLY and CDR2 FYNNEI. The V and J ends lost 4 bases and 2 bases respectively, with 11 bases between them. CDR3 size: 15 residues. The CDR3 spells CASSGRTGNTGELFF. The CDR3, as DNA: TGTGCCAGCAGTGGTCGGACTGGTAACACCGGGGAGCTGTTTTTT.

This clonotype was counted between two and nine times. This chain uses TRBV28 with TRBJ1-1; D perhaps matches TRBD1 (5 bases). The V gene lost 5 bases and the J gene lost 2 bases, with 12 bases spanning the gap. CDR1 and CDR2 (germline): MDHEN, SYDVKM. This CDR3 has 14 residues. The CDR3 DNA sequence: TGTGCCAGCAGTCTCCCAGGGACTAACACTGAAGCTTTCTTT. Its protein product is CASSLPGTNTEAFF.

This rearrangement joins TRBV4-1 to TRBJ2-6, with D maybe TRBD2 (6 bases). This CDR3 comprises 17 residues. Germline V lookup: CDR1 MGHRA, CDR2 YSYEKL. Trimming cost V 6 bases and J 0 bases, with 15 bases left between them. The CDR3 reads CASRALLGGSGANVLTF. The CDR3 DNA is TGCGCCAGCAGGGCCTTGCTGGGGGGCTCTGGGGCCAACGTCCTGACTTTC.

Many counts were recorded for this clonotype. This chain uses TRBV24-1 with TRBJ2-5, with 9 bases aligning to TRBD1. J was trimmed by 5 bases and V by 5 bases; bases with no gene match: 5. The CDR3 loop spans 14 amino acids. CDR1 KGHDR and CDR2 SFDVKD come from the germline V gene. CDR3 coding DNA: TGTGCCACCAGTGGGGGACAGGGCTACGAGACCCAGTACTTC. Its protein product is CATSGGQGYETQYF.

At least ten counts were recorded for this clonotype. The genes are TRBV7-6 and TRBJ1-1; 9 nucleotides match TRBD1. Per germline, CDR1 SGHVS and CDR2 FNYEAQ. The V segment lost 5 bases and the J segment 6 bases; nucleotides outside the gene matches: 13. This CDR3 has 16 amino acids. The DNA for the CDR3 is TGTGCCAGCAGCATGGGACAGGGAGAGGGCAGGGCTGAAGCTTTCTTT. Translation gives CASSMGQGEGRAEAFF.

This clonotype turned up a few times. The V call is TRBV7-2, the J call TRBJ1-6, with 7 bases matching TRBD1. Germline V gene sequence: CDR1 SGHTA, CDR2 FQGNSA. V shed 1 base, J shed 7 bases, and the junction held 4 bases outside the gene matches. The CDR3 sequence is 15 residues long. CDR3: CASSLGQGENSPLHF. The CDR3 DNA is TGTGCCAGCAGCTTAGGTCAGGGGGAAAATTCACCCCTCCACTTT.

In regard to this clonotype: This sequence may be a read error, since a much larger clone differs from it by one base. The chain employs TRBV27 and TRBJ1-1, with unresolved D. This CDR3 contains 14 residues. Germline CDR1 MNHEY, CDR2 SMNVEV (reference sequence). CDR3 in DNA: TGTGCCGGCAGTCGTCGGGGATCGAACACTGAAGCTTTCTTT. It translates to CAGSRRGSNTEAFF.

In its sample, this clonotype was seen a few times. The chain links TRBV5-6 to TRBJ2-7; possible D gene TRBD2, 5 bases. This CDR3 is built from 14 residues. V was shortened by 0 bases and J by 3 bases, with 10 bases between the two germline ends. Germline CDR1 SGHDT, CDR2 YYEEEE. CDR3 coding DNA: TGTGCCAGCAGCTTGGATGGCGGACTCTACGAGCAGTACTTC. It encodes CASSLDGGLYEQYF.

The V call is TRBV6-5, the J call TRBJ2-7; no firm D call. The germline V gene encodes CDR1 MNHEY and CDR2 SVGAGI. Deletions cut 6 bases from V and 7 bases from J, with 19 bases between. The CDR3 covers 14 residues. The CDR3 DNA is TGTGCCAGCAGCTATACACAGCTGCTTGGGGAGCAGTACTTC. Translation: CASSYTQLLGEQYF.

The sample holds many counts of this clonotype. The chain is built from TRBV7-9 and TRBJ2-3; no clear D. CDR3 size: 13 residues. Deletions cut 2 bases from V and 3 bases from J, with 6 bases between. Germline loops: CDR1 SEHNR, CDR2 FQNEAQ (reference sequence). In nucleotides, the CDR3 is TGTGCCAGCAGCTTATATGAGACAGATACGCAGTATTTT. Its protein is CASSLYETDTQYF.

This clonotype was detected many times. V and J are TRBV27 and TRBJ2-1; weak D call: TRBD2 (6 bases). Germline CDR1 is MNHEY and CDR2 is SMNVEV (reference sequence). This CDR3 is built from 17 residues. The V gene lost 2 bases and the J gene lost 0 bases, with 14 bases spanning the gap. The CDR3 bases are TGTGCCAGCAGTTTAATTTGGCGGGGCAGCTCCTACAATGAGCAGTTCTTC. Amino acids: CASSLIWRGSSYNEQFF.

CDR3 region: CASSLERDSKDTGELFF. CDR3 coding DNA: TGTGCCAGCAGCTTGGAACGGGACTCCAAAGACACCGGGGAGCTGTTTTTT. The chain uses TRBV5-8 and TRBJ2-2, with a tentative D call TRBD2 (6 bases). V shed 0 bases and J shed 3 bases, with 15 bases lying between them. The germline V gene encodes CDR1 SGHTS and CDR2 YDEGEE. The CDR3 contains 17 residues.

The V call is TRBV5-4, the J call TRBJ1-1; D gene unclear. The V and J ends lost 1 base and 7 bases respectively, with 8 bases between them. CDR3 size: 12 residues. Germline V gives CDR1 SGHNT, CDR2 YYREEE (reference sequence). The CDR3 DNA reads TGTGCCAGCAGCTTGAATGGGGTTGAAGCTTTCTTT. Protein product: CASSLNGVEAFF.

This clonotype was detected ten times or more. This chain links TRBV7-9 with TRBJ2-7; TRBD1 matches at 7 bases. This CDR3 comprises 14 residues. Germline lookup yields CDR1 SEHNR and CDR2 FQNEAQ (reference sequence). V lost 2 bases, J lost 5 bases, and 6 bases stayed unmatched. The chain's CDR3 is CASSLQDRPHEQYF. CDR3 sequence (DNA): TGTGCCAGCAGCTTACAGGACAGGCCCCACGAGCAGTACTTC. Filled out from reference TRBV7-9 and TRBJ2-7, the complete variable domain reads DTGVSQNPRHKITKRGQNVTFRCDPISEHNRLYWYRQTLGQGPEFLTYFQNEAQLEKSRLLSDRFSAERPKGSFSTLEIQRTEQGDSAMYLCASSLQDRPHEQYFGPGTRLTVT.

The chain uses TRBV29-1 and TRBJ2-2; no firm D call. Germline CDR1 reads SQVTM; CDR2 reads ANQGSEA. V lost 5 bases, J lost 5 bases, and 9 bases lay in between. This CDR3 has 12 residues. CDR3 loop: CSVWQDTGELFF. CDR3 nucleotide sequence: TGCAGCGTTTGGCAGGATACCGGGGAGCTGTTTTTT.